This is a list of T cell receptor beta chains from one sample in a study of blood T cell repertoires in COVID-19. Assay: immunoSEQ multiplex PCR; the TCRdb copy retains only in-frame clones and omits some. The sample yields 300,000 to 350,000 clones, 75% to 90% seen once. Sequenced sample: peripheral blood. The receptors were gathered from a woman between 50 and 59 years old with COVID-19, enrolled during active disease. The CDR3 runs from the conserved cysteine through the conserved F or W. Fields, in order: V gene, clone size, J gene, D gene, CDR3 DNA, CDR3 protein. The D gene is left open where the match is weak. Expanded clones get a size class; other rows say once, few or many, or leave the size out.

>TRBV14|NA|TRBJ1-4|TRBD1
TGTGCCAGCAGCTACTCGGGGACAGGGTACGAAAAACTGTTTTTT
CASSYSGTGYEKLFF
>TRBV28|NA|TRBJ1-5|NA
TGTGCCAGCAGACCAAGTCACAGGGTGCTTCAGCCCCAGCATTTT
CASRPSHRVLQPQHF
>TRBV7-3|NA|TRBJ2-2|NA
TGTGCCAGCAGCTTAGTATCAGCCACAGGGAACACCGGGGAGCTGTTTTTT
CASSLVSATGNTGELFF
>TRBV9|NA|TRBJ2-1|NA
TGTGCCAGCAGCCTACACACCGGGTCCAGTGTAGGCAATGAGCAGTTCTTC
CASSLHTGSSVGNEQFF
>TRBV2|NA|TRBJ2-2|NA
TGTGCCAGCAGTGTGCGGCAGTCGGACACCGGGGAGCTGTTTTTT
CASSVRQSDTGELFF
>TRBV24-1|NA|TRBJ2-2|NA
TGTGCCACCAACAAGCGAACAGGCACCGGGGAGCTGTTTTTT
CATNKRTGTGELFF
>TRBV6-6|NA|TRBJ2-7|NA
TGTGCCAGCAAGCAGGGGTCCTTCAACGAGCAGTACTTC
CASKQGSFNEQYF
>TRBV29-1|NA|TRBJ1-1|NA
TGCAGCGTCGACCCGGACAGCCCATCGGGATGGCGGAACACTGAAGCTTTCTTT
CSVDPDSPSGWRNTEAFF
>TRBV2|NA|TRBJ2-3|NA
TGTGCCAGCAGTGAACTAAATACGCAGTATTTT
CASSELNTQYF
>TRBV3-1/TRBV3-2|NA|TRBJ1-6|TRBD1
TGTGCCAGCAGCCCCGGACAGGGGGCCATTCATCTGCTGAAGAGATTT
CASSPGQGAIHLLKRF
>TRBV7-2|NA|TRBJ2-2|TRBD2
TGTGCCAGCAGCTTAGCTGACGGACTAGCGGGAACCAACGGGGAGCTGTTTTTT
CASSLADGLAGTNGELFF
>TRBV9|NA|TRBJ2-7|TRBD2
TGTGCCAGCAGCGTTGGCGGGAGGGTAAACGAGCAGTACTTC
CASSVGGRVNEQYF
>TRBV24-1|NA|TRBJ2-5|TRBD2
TGTGCCACCAGTGATCTCCGTAGCGGGGGCCAAGAGACCCAGTACTTC
CATSDLRSGGQETQYF
>TRBV19|NA|TRBJ2-5|NA
TGTGCCAGTAGTATGGGGGCAGGTTCAAGATTCCAGTACTTC
CASSMGAGSRFQYF
>TRBV19|NA|TRBJ2-7|NA
TGTGCCAGTGCGTCACTAGCCGAGCAGTACTTC
CASASLAEQYF
>TRBV2|NA|TRBJ1-2|NA
TGTGCCACCTTCTTATTCGCATTTCCAGACAGGAATGGCTACACCTTC
CATFLFAFPDRNGYTF
>TRBV4-1|NA|TRBJ2-7|TRBD2
TGCGCCAGCAGCCAAGAGGGTGGGGTAGCGGGAGCCTACGAGCAGTACTTC
CASSQEGGVAGAYEQYF
>TRBV10-2|NA|TRBJ2-1|TRBD2
TGCGCCAGCTGGGGGGGCGGGAGGGACTACAATGAGCAGTTCTTC
CASWGGGRDYNEQFF
>TRBV5-8|NA|TRBJ1-2|TRBD1
TGTGCCAGCAGCTTCCGGGACAGGGGGCGCCGGTTTGATGGCTACACCTTC
CASSFRDRGRRFDGYTF
>TRBV27|NA|TRBJ2-7|NA
TGTGCCAGCAGTATGACGGGGGACTCCTACGAGCAGTACTTC
CASSMTGDSYEQYF
>TRBV6-5|NA|TRBJ1-3|NA
TGTGCCAGCATGGGTACAGGACAAAAGAGAAACACCATATATTTT
CASMGTGQKRNTIYF
>TRBV19|NA|TRBJ1-3|NA
TGTGCCAGCAACAGGGCTGCTGGAAACACCATATATTTT
CASNRAAGNTIYF
>TRBV6-5|NA|TRBJ1-3|NA
TGTGCCAGTGCAGTCCAATCTGGAAACACCATATATTTT
CASAVQSGNTIYF
>TRBV13|few|TRBJ2-1|NA
TGTGCCAGCAGCGCAAGGGGCGACGAGCAGTTCTTC
CASSARGDEQFF
>TRBV30|NA|TRBJ1-2|NA
TGTGCCTGGAGCGGACAGCCTAACTATGGCTACACCTTC
CAWSGQPNYGYTF
>TRBV30|few|TRBJ1-1|NA
TGTGCCTGGAGTTTTATGAACACTGAAGCTTTCTTT
CAWSFMNTEAFF
>TRBV9|NA|TRBJ2-2|NA
TGTGCCAGCAGACGGGGGGGACAGCCCACCGGGGAGCTGTTTTTT
CASRRGGQPTGELFF
>TRBV3-1/TRBV3-2|NA|TRBJ2-2|TRBD1
TGTGCCAGCAGCCAAGGACAGGGGAACACCGGGGAGCTGTTTTTT
CASSQGQGNTGELFF
>TRBV10-2|few|TRBJ1-1|NA
TGCGCCAGCAGTGAGTCCGGTAACACTGAAGCTTTCTTT
CASSESGNTEAFF
>TRBV30|NA|TRBJ1-1|NA
TGTGCCTGGTCCGGGTATCACACTGAAGCTTTCTTT
CAWSGYHTEAFF
>TRBV7-8|few|TRBJ2-1|TRBD2
TGTGCCAGCAGCTCTGGGACTAGCGGGAGTCAGGATGAGCAGTTCTTC
CASSSGTSGSQDEQFF
>TRBV5-4|once|TRBJ2-1|TRBD1
TGTGCCAGCAGCTTGGCCCGGACAGGGGTTAGTGAGCAGTTCTTC
CASSLARTGVSEQFF
>TRBV30|NA|TRBJ1-3|NA
TGTGCCTGGAGTTTAGGCCGGAGCTCTGGAAACACCATATATTTT
CAWSLGRSSGNTIYF
>TRBV2|NA|TRBJ2-7|TRBD2
TGTGCCAGCACCTTGGGGGACTATAGCGAGCAGTACTTC
CASTLGDYSEQYF
>TRBV21-1|NA|TRBJ2-1|NA
TGTGCCAGCACCAAAGAAAAGGGATTGCTTTTACTAGCGGATAGATACAATGAGCAGTTCTTC
CASTKEKGLLLLADRYNEQFF
>TRBV30|once|TRBJ1-3|NA
TGTGCCTGGAGTTCGGGGGCTGGAAACACCATATATTTT
CAWSSGAGNTIYF
>TRBV5-1|NA|TRBJ1-5|TRBD1
TGCGCCAGCAGTTCCGGGACAGGTAATCAGCCCCAGCATTTT
CASSSGTGNQPQHF
>TRBV11-3|NA|TRBJ1-5|NA
TGTGCCAGGGGCACATTTTATCAGCCCCAGCATTTT
CARGTFYQPQHF
>TRBV5-1|NA|TRBJ2-5|NA
TGCGCCAGCAGCCAACCAGGTGAAGAGACCCAGTACTTC
CASSQPGEETQYF
>TRBV6-5|few|TRBJ2-1|NA
TGTGCCAGCGGGCCTAAAGGGGGGGGGAATGAGCAGTTCTTC
CASGPKGGGNEQFF
>TRBV7-8|NA|TRBJ1-4|NA
TGTGCCAGCAGCATCAATAGGGGGATAAATGAAAAACTGTTTTTT
CASSINRGINEKLFF
>TRBV19|NA|TRBJ1-1|NA
TGTGCCAGTAGGGTGCGGGGGGCGTCTGAAGCTTTCTTT
CASRVRGASEAFF
>TRBV27|NA|TRBJ1-5|TRBD1
TGTGCCAGCAGTACGCGACAGGGGATGAGGAGCAATCAGCCCCAGCATTTT
CASSTRQGMRSNQPQHF
>TRBV6-2/TRBV6-3|NA|TRBJ2-7|TRBD2
TGTGCCAGCAGTATGAGACTAGCGGGATTATACGAGCAGTACTTC
CASSMRLAGLYEQYF
>TRBV2|NA|TRBJ1-6|NA
TGTGCCAGCAGGACGACAGTTTCACCCCTCCACTTT
CASRTTVSPLHF
>TRBV15|NA|TRBJ2-7|TRBD2
TGTGCCACCAGCAGAGTCCACCTAGCGGTGGAAACCTACGAGCAGTACTTC
CATSRVHLAVETYEQYF
>TRBV3-1/TRBV3-2|NA|TRBJ1-2|NA
TGTGCCAGCAGACAGGGTTATTCCACGGCTAACTATGGCTACACCTTC
CASRQGYSTANYGYTF
>TRBV6-2/TRBV6-3|NA|TRBJ1-4|TRBD1
TGTGCCAGCAGTCTACAGGGGGCAACTAATGAAAAACTGTTTTTT
CASSLQGATNEKLFF
>TRBV7-2|NA|TRBJ2-2|NA
TGTGCCAGCAGCTTAGTTGGAGGGAGTACCGGGGAGCTGTTTTTT
CASSLVGGSTGELFF
>TRBV7-9|NA|TRBJ2-3|TRBD2
TGTGCCAGCTCAGCGGGAGGCCTATACACAGATACGCAGTATTTT
CASSAGGLYTDTQYF
>TRBV4-1|NA|TRBJ2-3|TRBD1
TGCGCCAGCAGCCAAGCCGGAAGGACAGGCCAAAGAAATACGCAGTATTTT
CASSQAGRTGQRNTQYF
>TRBV7-2|NA|TRBJ1-4|TRBD1
TGTGCCAGCAGCTATACAGGGGGCCTTTCTGAAAAACTGTTTTTT
CASSYTGGLSEKLFF
>TRBV14|NA|TRBJ2-1|TRBD2
TGTGCCAGCAGCCTCCGGACTAGCGGGAGAGACAATGAGCAGTTCTTC
CASSLRTSGRDNEQFF
>TRBV19|NA|TRBJ1-2|NA
TGTGCCAGTAGTATAGTTGGCAGATACGGCTACACCTTC
CASSIVGRYGYTF
>TRBV28|NA|TRBJ2-2|NA
TGTGCCAGCAGCGTCCTGGCGGGGAGCGGCACCGGGGAGCTGTTTTTT
CASSVLAGSGTGELFF
>TRBV19|NA|TRBJ2-7|TRBD1
TGTGCCAGTAGTGCCTCGACAGGGGTAATTTACGAGCAGTACTTC
CASSASTGVIYEQYF
>TRBV3-1/TRBV3-2|NA|TRBJ2-7|NA
TGTGCCAGCAGCCAACAGGGTGTAGGGAACGAGCAGTACTTC
CASSQQGVGNEQYF
>TRBV3-1/TRBV3-2|NA|TRBJ2-1|TRBD2
TGTGCCAGCCGACCGGGACTAGCCTCGAACAATGAGCAGTTCTTC
CASRPGLASNNEQFF
>TRBV13|NA|TRBJ1-2|TRBD1
TGTGCCAGCAGCTCCAACAGGGGACATAATGGCTACACCTTC
CASSSNRGHNGYTF